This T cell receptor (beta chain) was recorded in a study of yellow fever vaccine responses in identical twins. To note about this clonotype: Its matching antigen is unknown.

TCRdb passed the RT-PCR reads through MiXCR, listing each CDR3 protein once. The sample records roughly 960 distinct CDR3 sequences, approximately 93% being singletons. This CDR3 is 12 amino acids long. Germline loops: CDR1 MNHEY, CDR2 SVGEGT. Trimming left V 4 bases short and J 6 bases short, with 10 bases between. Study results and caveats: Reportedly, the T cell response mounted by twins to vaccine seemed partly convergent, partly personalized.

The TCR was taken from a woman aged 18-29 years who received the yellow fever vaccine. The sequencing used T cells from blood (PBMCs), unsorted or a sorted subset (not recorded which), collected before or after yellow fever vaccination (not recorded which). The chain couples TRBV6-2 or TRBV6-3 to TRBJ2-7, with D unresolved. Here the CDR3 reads CASSSPGREQYF. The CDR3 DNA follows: TGTGCCAGCAGTTCTCCAGGCCGCGAGCAGTACTTC.